The 13 T cell receptor beta chains below were found in one sample sequenced in a study of shared clonotypes between healthy human individuals. CD45RO-negative cells were positively selected for CCR7, leaving out terminally differentiated effector memory CD45RA+ cells. Libraries were prepared by immunoSEQ multiplex PCR; TCRdb keeps only in-frame clonotypes and omits some of them. The sample lists fewer than 1 million clones, approximately 97% seen once, with about 0.22% in the top ten. The sample consisted of naive CD8+ T cells sorted from blood. Receptors originate from a man younger than 45 in good health.

The chain has TRBV11-2 and TRBJ2-1; 8 bases are shared with TRBD2. CDR3 size: 15 residues. V dropped 2 bases and J dropped 6; count of bases not matched to a gene: 6. Germline V gene sequence: CDR1 SGHAT, CDR2 FQNNGV. The CDR3 sequence: CASSLLSGSGNEQFF. CDR3 DNA: TGTGCCAGCAGCTTATTAAGCGGGAGCGGCAATGAGCAGTTCTTC.

The chain couples TRBV7-2 to TRBJ2-1; no firm D call. There are 11 residues in the CDR3. The V end lost 5 bases, the J end lost 8 bases, and 7 bases lay between the germline ends. Germline V gene lookup returns CDR1 SGHTA and CDR2 FQGNSA. In DNA form, the CDR3 reads TGTGCCAGCAGCCCCCTGGATGAGCAGTTCTTC. This codes for CASSPLDEQFF.

V gene TRBV7-9 combines with J gene TRBJ2-1; 9 nucleotides match TRBD2. Germline V gene sequence: CDR1 SEHNR, CDR2 FQNEAQ (reference sequence). Unmatched junction bases numbered 15, after V lost 7 bases and J lost 8 bases. CDR3 size: 16 residues. CDR3 sequence (DNA): TGTGCCAGCACCCTTACCCTGGCGGGAGGGCCTCATGAGCAGTTCTTC. Residues: CASTLTLAGGPHEQFF.

The rearrangement uses TRBV7-8 and TRBJ2-7, with TRBD1 identical over 10 bases. CDR1 and CDR2 (germline): SGHVS, FQNEAQ. The CDR3 is 13 residues long. V dropped 3 bases and J dropped 6; count of bases not matched to a gene: 2. DNA of the CDR3: TGTGCCAGCAGCTTCGGACAGGGGGTCGAGCAGTACTTC. Its protein is CASSFGQGVEQYF.

The V call is TRBV19, the J call TRBJ2-1; the D is unclear. Germline V CDR1 and CDR2: LNHDA, SQIVND (reference sequence). CDR3 length: 14 amino acids. V dropped 7 bases and J dropped 6 bases, with 16 bases sitting between them. CDR3 amino acids: CASNLLGPGNEQFF. CDR3 bases: TGTGCCAGTAACCTGTTAGGCCCAGGCAATGAGCAGTTCTTC. Variable domain in full (rest from reference TRBV19 and TRBJ2-1): DGGITQSPKYLFRKEGQNVTLSCEQNLNHDAMYWYRQDPGQGLRLIYYSQIVNDFQKGDIAEGYSVSREKKESFPLTVTSAQKNPTAFYLCASNLLGPGNEQFFGPGTRLTVL.

The rearrangement links TRBV9 to TRBJ1-2; D is unclear. Germline values: CDR1 SGDLS, CDR2 YYNGEE. Trimming removed 3 bases from V and 0 bases from J, with 9 bases in between. This CDR3 has 14 amino acids. The CDR3: CASSALSANYGYTF. CDR3 coding DNA: TGTGCCAGCAGCGCCCTTTCGGCTAACTATGGCTACACCTTC. The full variable domain, in which reference TRBV9 and TRBJ1-2 provide the parts outside the CDR3, is DSGVTQTPKHLITATGQRVTLRCSPRSGDLSVYWYQQSLDQGLQFLIQYYNGEERAKGNILERFSAQQFPDLHSELNLSSLELGDSALYFCASSALSANYGYTFGSGTRLTVV.

The V gene is TRBV11-2, the J gene TRBJ2-4; no firm D call. This CDR3 has 14 amino acids. Between the trimmed V and J ends, which lost 5 bases and 2 bases, there was a span of 10 bases. Germline CDR1 SGHAT, CDR2 FQNNGV. CDR3 sequence: CASSNTLSKNIQYF. CDR3 DNA: TGTGCCAGCAGCAACACCCTATCCAAAAACATTCAGTACTTC.

The CDR3 nucleotides are TGTGCCAGCACTCGGTTAGGTACTAGCGGGACAGTGGGGGAGCAGTACTTC. Encoded protein: CASTRLGTSGTVGEQYF. The chain carries TRBV2 and TRBJ2-7, with TRBD2 matching over 10 bases. From germline, CDR1 is SNHLY and CDR2 FYNNEI. The J segment lost 7 bases and the V segment lost 7 bases, leaving 19 bases of the junction unmatched. The CDR3 consists of 17 residues.

The CDR3 loop is CASSVGQSTYEQYF. CDR3 bases: TGTGCCAGCAGCGTAGGTCAGTCTACCTACGAGCAGTACTTC. V gene TRBV9 combines with J gene TRBJ2-7, with no clear D. V lost 0 bases and J 2 bases, leaving 9 bases between the germline ends. This CDR3 has 14 residues. The V gene's germline CDR1 is SGDLS and CDR2 YYNGEE.

The gene calls are TRBV29-1 and TRBJ1-2; D is ambiguous. The CDR3 is 13 residues long. Germline CDR1 SQVTM, CDR2 ANQGSEA. V lost 3 bases to trimming and J lost 0 bases, with 8 bases between them. The DNA for the CDR3 is TGCAGCGTTGACGGGCCATCTAACTATGGCTACACCTTC. Translation gives CSVDGPSNYGYTF.

The chain recombines TRBV7-9 with TRBJ1-2, with D perhaps matching TRBD1 (5 bases). The CDR3 has 16 residues. Trimming took off 2 bases at V and 2 bases at J, with 15 bases between the two ends. Germline lookup yields CDR1 SEHNR and CDR2 FQNEAQ (reference sequence). CDR3 sequence (DNA): TGTGCCAGCAGCTTATCTGAGACAGAGCTAAACTATGGCTACACCTTC. Its translation: CASSLSETELNYGYTF.

The chain couples TRBV28 to TRBJ2-1; 11 nucleotides agree with TRBD2. CDR1 MDHEN and CDR2 SYDVKM come from the germline V gene. The CDR3 totals 16 residues. Trimming removed 7 bases from V and 3 bases from J; junction bases left unmatched: 8. The CDR3 region is CASTSPGLADYNEQFF. The CDR3 coding sequence is TGTGCCAGCACCTCTCCGGGACTAGCGGACTACAATGAGCAGTTCTTC.

The chain employs TRBV13 and TRBJ1-2; tentative D call: TRBD1 (6 bases). The V end was cut by 0 bases, the J end by 3 bases, with 14 bases between. This CDR3 has 16 amino acids. Germline CDR1 is PRHDT and CDR2 is FYEKMQ (reference sequence). CDR3 nucleotide sequence: TGTGCCAGCAGCTTAGGACCCAGGGGAAACCACTATGGCTACACCTTC. Its protein product is CASSLGPRGNHYGYTF. Full variable domain (rest looked up from reference TRBV13 and TRBJ1-2): AAGVIQSPRHLIKEKRETATLKCYPIPRHDTVYWYQQGPGQDPQFLISFYEKMQSDKGSIPDRFSAQQFSDYHSELNMSSLELGDSALYFCASSLGPRGNHYGYTFGSGTRLTVV.